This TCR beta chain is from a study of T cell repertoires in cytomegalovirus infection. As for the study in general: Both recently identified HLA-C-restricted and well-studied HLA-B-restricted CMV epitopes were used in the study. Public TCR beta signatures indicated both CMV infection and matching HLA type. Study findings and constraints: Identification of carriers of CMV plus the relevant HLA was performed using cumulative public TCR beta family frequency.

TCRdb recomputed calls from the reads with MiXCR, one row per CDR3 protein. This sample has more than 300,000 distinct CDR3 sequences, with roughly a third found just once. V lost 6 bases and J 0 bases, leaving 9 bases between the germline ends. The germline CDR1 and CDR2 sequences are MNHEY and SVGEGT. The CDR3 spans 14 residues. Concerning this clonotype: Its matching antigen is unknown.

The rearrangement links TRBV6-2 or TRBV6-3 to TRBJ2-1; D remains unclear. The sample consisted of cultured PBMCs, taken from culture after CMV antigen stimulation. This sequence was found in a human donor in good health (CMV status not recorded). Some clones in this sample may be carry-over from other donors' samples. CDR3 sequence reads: CASRGPGSYNEQFF. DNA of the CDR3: TGTGCCAGCAGAGGACCGGGCTCCTACAATGAGCAGTTCTTC.